This TCR beta chain was recorded in a study of cytomegalovirus exposure and HLA in healthy donors (dated by TCRdb to between 2016 and 2019). Looking at the study overall: In an earlier analysis of some 610 of the donors, 250 to 350 Gb of sequence data and roughly 100 million unique TCR beta sequences from some 170 million T cells were reported. Rather than using new phenotypic data, the later analysis identified candidate immune exposures from TCR beta sequences and from how often those sequences occurred across donors. In a later analysis, previously published TCR beta repertoires from 666 donors were re-analyzed and high-resolution HLA genotyping was added so that TCR occurrence patterns could be studied. Among the approximately 400 genotyped donors, about 85% belonged to the genetic ancestry cluster associated with self-reported Caucasian donors. HLA typing included class I and class II loci at four-digit resolution. A later genetic analysis used genome-wide SNP genotypes for about three fifths of the 666 donors, treating that subset as a discovery cohort. All discovery cohort repertoires had been generated on a single sequencing platform. An early release covering roughly 580 HLA-typed donors comprised 300 to 350 gigabases of sequencing data and approximately 85 million unique TCR sequences. Among around 400 genotyped donors of the cohort, an average of approximately 240,000 unique TCR beta nucleotide sequences were sequenced per donor, 15% to 20% of them non-productive. Alongside the repertoire data, information on donor age, sex, ethnicity and CMV serostatus was compiled. Because of strong linkage in the cohort, roughly five DR-DQ haplotypes were treated as single units for association and clustering. An earlier analysis of a few hundred of the donors applied high-throughput TCR beta sequencing to assess whether each TCR beta V gene segment acted as functional or pseudogenic. Typing coverage varied by locus: about 620-640 donors for A, B, C, DRB1 and DQB1; 500 to 550 for DQA1; approximately 610 for DPA1; approximately 490 for DPB1. Using immunosequencing, the study profiled T cell repertoires from roughly 650 subjects and related those repertoires to cytomegalovirus serostatus. The study aimed to test whether signatures of past pathogen exposure could be identified by cataloging public T cell receptors. To predict cytomegalovirus infection status, the study combined high-throughput TCR immunosequencing, statistical association of individual TCRs with disease status, and machine learning. Along with the approximately 670-subject first cohort, a separate validation cohort of more than 90 different subjects was used. The full study reports these points: A further reported finding was that TCR beta sequences accurately predicted the HLA-A and HLA-B alleles for most subjects in the first cohort. Most TCR sequences were observed very rarely across donors, whereas some public TCRs were present in many individuals. In a later analysis, TCR association rates were found to vary across HLA loci, with the most associated TCRs seen for DRB1 alleles and the fewest for HLA-C alleles. Roughly uniform sequencing depth across donors was assumed in presence/absence analyses, although this assumption may not hold. Compared with equally common non-associated chains, HLA-associated TCR beta chains in a later analysis were more clonally expanded and had lower generation probabilities. Seventeen rarely observed V segments, including chromosome 9 orphons, were excluded from the earlier analysis of some 590 of the donors because counts were too low. The authors suggested that the approach could potentially be generalized to other disease states and immunological phenotypes. Some IMGT-functional V segments, including TRBV6-2 and TRBV6-3, could not be told apart with the 87-base-pair reads, so those segments were excluded. Specific HLA alleles were associated with roughly 17,000 TCR beta sequences at a false discovery rate of 0.05 in a later analysis. In an earlier analysis of some 540 of the donors, most TCR beta V segments appeared in productive rearrangements about 87% or about 30% of the time, broadly matching IMGT annotations. Because some donors lacked HLA typing at each locus, the association tests relied only on the typed subset. According to a later analysis, most CMV-associated TCR beta chains appeared to be HLA-restricted, and the HLA associations seemed to be driven largely by CMV exposure. According to a later genetic analysis, donors in an Asian-associated ancestry cluster had fewer N-insertions in productive TCRs than the approximately 630-donor mean. Linkage disequilibrium might explain the correlated functional status among segregating V segments, but an unknown experimental factor could not be excluded. The classifier was reported to diagnose cytomegalovirus status with high specificity and sensitivity in both the original cohort and the validation cohort. In vitro tests confirmed that three of the cytomegalovirus-associated TCR beta chains recognize cytomegalovirus antigens. This cohort had only TCR beta chains sequenced, and the lack of alpha or paired-chain data limited which features could be detected. For the cohort, immune exposure information was limited to CMV serostatus. V-gene and J-gene trimming of TCR beta chains was associated with a missense DCLRE1C variant in a later genetic analysis, and the association was replicated in an independent cohort. When HLA alleles, especially DR and DQ, strongly co-occurred, TCR associations were difficult to assign to individual alleles. The study listed 150 to 200 TCR beta chains as associated with cytomegalovirus. Several of the top co-occurrence clusters appeared to be linked to parvovirus B19, influenza, CMV and Epstein-Barr virus, according to a later analysis. The sequencing pipeline was judged likely to have produced a cluster of highly shared sequence variants as a technical artifact.

Libraries were prepared through the immunoSEQ multiplex PCR assay. The multiplex PCR relied on a mix of 60 forward primers for TCR Vbeta segments and 13 reverse primers for TCR Jbeta segments. Amplification of the CDR3 region of rearranged TCR beta genes was performed with a multiplex PCR assay on genomic DNA. Amplified TCR beta libraries were sequenced as 87-base-pair reads on the Illumina HiSeq System. In the original analysis: Across the 640 or so repertoires, a later analysis counted tens of millions of unique TCR beta chains, around 10 million of which were shared by at least two donors. Raw reads were error-corrected and collapsed into unique sequences by a nearest-neighbor algorithm in which closely related sequences were merged to remove PCR and sequencing errors. Alignment of CDR3 sequences to IMGT reference sequences was used to assign V, D and J gene segments. For a sequence to be retained, a match of at least six nucleotides to both a V gene segment and a J gene segment was required. A rearrangement counted as productive if the CDR3 had no stop codons and remained in frame with V and J, and every other rearrangement counted as non-productive. CDR3 was defined by IMGT convention, running from the second conserved V-encoded cysteine to the conserved J-encoded phenylalanine. Sequences without an unambiguous match to a single V gene segment were excluded from the earlier analysis of 500 to 700 of the donors. An earlier analysis of some 500 of the donors classified V segments as functional when productive rearrangements were above 56.7% and as segregating when the standard deviation between donors was above 5%. To diagnose cytomegalovirus status from the catalog of TCR beta chain sequences, a statistical classification framework was built. In a later analysis, V and J genes were assigned by comparing TCR nucleotide sequences against IMGT/GENE-DB human TR gene sequences. The TCRdist pipeline was used in a later analysis to assign CDR3 sequences and most-parsimonious VDJ recombination scenarios. In a later analysis, every TCR beta chain was defined by the combination of its CDR3 amino acid sequence and its V-gene family, and reads without a unique V-gene family were dropped. As a way to deal with suspected cross-contamination and a sequencing artifact, a later analysis dropped approximately 590 nucleotide sequences that were highly shared and had low generation probability. A later analysis calculated a clonal expansion index for each public chain from normalized within-repertoire ranks of inferred template counts. A later analysis computed generation probabilities with a VDJ recombination model fitted to out-of-frame rearrangements, and checked the results against IGoR. In a later analysis, TCR-TCR, TCR-HLA and TCR-CMV co-occurrence was scored with hypergeometric tests, and a repertoire-size bias correction was applied to TCR pairs. In a later analysis, false discovery rates were estimated by permuting HLA or CMV assignments 20 times. In a later analysis, co-occurring TCRs were grouped using DBSCAN, with TCRdist sequence similarity added in when clustering inside HLA-allele-positive subsets. Co-occurrence clustering excluded repertoires with fewer than 30,000 or more than 120,000 public chains, plus five with anomalous nucleotide sharing. TCRdb took over this immuneACCESS table, retaining in-frame rearrangements with V and J assigned. Such tables are incomplete; in checked studies, under half of the missing clones stem from an unresolved V gene, and the remainder is unexplained. The DNA gave D and trimming, while V, J and clone size come from that table. For this sample the table gives about 140,000 clones, of which about 78% were detected only once. Together, the top ten hold roughly 2.8% of the sample.

The cohort comprised 710 or so healthy bone marrow donors. At the time of sampling, every cohort member was nominally healthy, though immune exposures that went unrecorded were likely present. The donor was CMV seronegative and belonged to the group of several hundred seronegative cohort members. Every donor gave a peripheral blood sample, and the peripheral blood mononuclear cells from that sample were used for TCR beta sequencing. The Qiagen DNeasy Blood Extraction Kit was used to extract genomic DNA from the blood cell samples. For CDR1 and CDR2, the germline V gene lists LGHNA and YNFKEQ. Counted from cysteine to phenylalanine, this CDR3 has 15 amino acids. Only CDR3 DNA remains: 45 bases, in frame from the first base. A distance of 8 bases separates the germline ends of V and J, which lose 2 bases and 1 base respectively. Remarks on this clone: No cognate antigen has been identified for it. No base quality information exists; no much larger clone differs at one position.

The chain joins TRBV4-2 to TRBJ2-2; TRBD1 is perhaps the D gene, given 6 matching bases. Input material: PBMCs. The receptor's source is a male donor in good health and CMV-seronegative. The DNA sequence is given as TGTGCCAGCAGCCAATTGGACAGGAACACCGGGGAGCTGTTTTTT. Its protein product is CASSQLDRNTGELFF.